This is a list of T cell receptor beta chains from one sample in a study of shared clonotypes between healthy human individuals. This table comes from immunoSEQ multiplex PCR, and its TCRdb copy is limited to in-frame clones, with some not included. The sample holds nearly 750,000 clones, over 55% seen once. Sequencing was done on a sample of memory CD4+ T cells sorted from blood. The receptors derive from a woman aged 25 to 39 in good health. CDR3s include the opening cysteine and the closing phenylalanine or tryptophan. The D gene is left open where the match is weak. Not all rows give a size; the values are once, few, many and, for expanded clones, a class.

abundance	d_gene	v_gene	j_gene	CDR3aa	CDR3nt
few	.	TRBV21-1	TRBJ2-7	CASRERPPAHYEQYF	TGTGCCAGCAGGGAGCGACCCCCCGCTCATTACGAGCAGTACTTC
many	TRBD1	TRBV27	TRBJ2-7	CASSFGQGPYEQYF	TGTGCCAGCAGCTTCGGACAGGGGCCCTACGAGCAGTACTTC
.	TRBD1	TRBV19	TRBJ2-1	CASSQQGSPNEQFF	TGTGCCAGTAGCCAACAGGGGTCTCCCAATGAGCAGTTCTTC
many	.	TRBV6-5	TRBJ1-6	CASTGGSVSPLHF	TGTGCCAGCACTGGTGGGTCAGTTTCACCCCTCCACTTT
.	.	TRBV28	TRBJ1-2	CASREPSYGYTF	TGTGCCAGCAGGGAACCCAGCTATGGCTACACCTTC
.	.	TRBV28	TRBJ2-6	CASSFSSGANVLTF	TGTGCCAGCAGTTTCAGTTCTGGGGCCAACGTCCTGACTTTC
once	TRBD2	TRBV7-7	TRBJ2-3	CASSLGLAGVGTDTQYF	TGTGCCAGCAGCTTGGGACTAGCGGGAGTGGGCACAGATACGCAGTATTTT
few	TRBD2	TRBV5-1	TRBJ2-1	CASSLEGTSAYNEQFF	TGCGCCAGCAGCTTAGAGGGGACTAGCGCGTACAATGAGCAGTTCTTC
.	TRBD2	TRBV5-8	TRBJ2-2	CASSPQGTRSGELFF	TGTGCCAGCAGCCCCCAGGGGACTAGAAGCGGGGAGCTGTTTTTT
.	.	TRBV28	TRBJ1-4	CASSLIRRGEHEKLFF	TGTGCCAGCAGTTTAATTCGCAGGGGAGAGCATGAAAAACTGTTTTTT
.	TRBD1	TRBV25-1	TRBJ1-2	CASSLGQGATGYTF	TGTGCCAGCAGTTTGGGACAGGGGGCGACGGGCTACACCTTC
.	TRBD2	TRBV7-3	TRBJ2-1	CASSPLAGGPYNEQFF	TGTGCCAGCAGCCCGCTAGCGGGAGGGCCCTACAATGAGCAGTTCTTC
.	TRBD1	TRBV5-5	TRBJ2-2	CASSLRGTANTGELFF	TGTGCCAGCAGCTTGAGGGGGACAGCGAACACCGGGGAGCTGTTTTTT
.	.	TRBV4-1	TRBJ2-5	CASSRSGTQYF	TGCGCCAGCAGCCGGAGTGGGACCCAGTACTTC
.	.	TRBV6-1	TRBJ2-4	CASRGGAKNIQYF	TGTGCCAGCAGGGGGGGCGCCAAAAACATTCAGTACTTC
.	.	TRBV19	TRBJ2-5	CASSNRRAGETQYF	TGTGCCAGTAGTAATCGGAGGGCAGGAGAGACCCAGTACTTC
.	.	TRBV28	TRBJ1-6	CASTPQGYDNSPLHF	TGTGCCAGCACCCCCCAAGGTTACGATAATTCACCCCTCCACTTT
.	.	TRBV27	TRBJ1-1	CASSETRVGDTEAFF	TGTGCCAGCAGTGAAACTAGAGTTGGGGACACTGAAGCTTTCTTT
few	.	TRBV11-2	TRBJ2-2	CASSGTGLANTGELFF	TGTGCCAGCAGCGGAACGGGACTGGCTAACACCGGGGAGCTGTTTTTT
.	.	TRBV5-1	TRBJ1-2	CASSSSSDSRGYTF	TGCGCCAGCAGCTCCAGCTCAGACAGTCGAGGCTACACCTTC
.	TRBD2	TRBV5-4	TRBJ2-7	CASSLRLAGGYEQYF	TGTGCCAGCAGCTTGAGACTAGCGGGAGGTTACGAGCAGTACTTC
.	.	TRBV28	TRBJ2-7	CASSGLSRSDSYEQYF	TGTGCCAGCTCGGGCCTGTCGAGGTCTGATTCCTACGAGCAGTACTTC
few	.	TRBV30	TRBJ2-5	CAWSGVVETQYF	TGTGCCTGGAGTGGGGTGGTTGAGACCCAGTACTTC
.	TRBD2	TRBV5-1	TRBJ2-3	CASSLGTSGRFRTDTQYF	TGCGCCAGCAGCTTGGGGACTAGCGGGAGATTTCGCACAGATACGCAGTATTTT
.	.	TRBV18	TRBJ2-7	CASSHRDAAYEQYF	TGTGCCAGCTCACACCGGGACGCGGCCTACGAGCAGTACTTC
few	.	TRBV19	TRBJ1-3	CASSTPGRRSGNTIYF	TGTGCCAGTAGTACCCCTGGGCGACGGTCTGGAAACACCATATATTTT
many	.	TRBV2	TRBJ2-6	CASRQLRVSGANVLTF	TGTGCCAGCAGACAACTTAGGGTATCTGGGGCCAACGTCCTGACTTTC